These T cell receptor beta chains were read from a single sample in a study of OX40 agonist ivuxolimab in advanced cancers. Sequenced by immunoSEQ multiplex PCR; TCRdb stores in-frame clones only, minus some. Of fewer than 90,000 clones in the sample, roughly nine tenths were seen once. This material consisted of CD4+ or CD8+ T cells sorted from blood, taken in a trial of the OX40 agonist ivuxolimab. The receptors derive from an adult with an advanced solid tumor such as melanoma, head and neck, liver or kidney cancer. Each CDR3 is given with its conserved first and last residue. Fields, in order: clone size, V gene, D gene, J gene, CDR3 protein, CDR3 DNA. D genes are given only for firm matches. Size is omitted from some rows. Given values are once, few, many or a class for expanded clones.

clone size: NA
V gene: TRBV18
D gene: TRBD1
J gene: TRBJ1-1
CDR3 protein: CASSLGQGLMNTEAFF
CDR3 DNA: TGTGCCAGCTCCCTCGGACAGGGCTTAATGAACACTGAAGCTTTCTTT

clone size: NA
V gene: TRBV21-1
D gene: NA
J gene: TRBJ1-3
CDR3 protein: CASSKTIILSSGNTIYF
CDR3 DNA: TGTGCCAGCAGCAAAACTATAATCCTGTCTTCTGGAAACACCATATATTTT

clone size: NA
V gene: TRBV6-6
D gene: NA
J gene: TRBJ1-6
CDR3 protein: CVAGGPANSPLHF
CDR3 DNA: TGTGTGGCGGGGGGGCCAGCAAATTCACCCCTCCACTTT

clone size: NA
V gene: TRBV30
D gene: TRBD1
J gene: TRBJ1-6
CDR3 protein: CAWSVHRGSSPLHF
CDR3 DNA: TGTGCCTGGAGTGTCCACAGGGGATCTTCACCCCTCCACTTT

clone size: NA
V gene: TRBV25-1
D gene: TRBD1
J gene: TRBJ2-5
CDR3 protein: CASSKGTGYQETQYF
CDR3 DNA: TGTGCCAGCAGTAAGGGGACAGGGTACCAAGAGACCCAGTACTTC

clone size: once
V gene: TRBV29-1
D gene: NA
J gene: TRBJ1-1
CDR3 protein: CSVRRSNTEAFF
CDR3 DNA: TGCAGCGTTCGACGGTCGAACACTGAAGCTTTCTTT

clone size: NA
V gene: TRBV9
D gene: NA
J gene: TRBJ2-1
CDR3 protein: CASSSQPGLAYNEQFF
CDR3 DNA: TGTGCCAGCAGCTCCCAGCCCGGGTTGGCCTACAATGAGCAGTTCTTC

clone size: NA
V gene: TRBV5-1
D gene: TRBD1
J gene: TRBJ2-5
CDR3 protein: CASSLVSGQGRAETQYF
CDR3 DNA: TGCGCCAGCAGCTTGGTTTCGGGACAGGGGAGGGCAGAGACCCAGTACTTC

clone size: NA
V gene: TRBV30
D gene: NA
J gene: TRBJ1-4
CDR3 protein: CAWNMGENEKLFF
CDR3 DNA: TGTGCCTGGAATATGGGAGAAAATGAAAAACTGTTTTTT

clone size: NA
V gene: TRBV4-2
D gene: NA
J gene: TRBJ2-4
CDR3 protein: CASSQERQGTFGRAKNIQYF
CDR3 DNA: TGTGCCAGCAGCCAAGAAAGGCAGGGGACATTCGGTCGGGCCAAAAACATTCAGTACTTC

clone size: NA
V gene: TRBV7-2
D gene: NA
J gene: TRBJ2-7
CDR3 protein: CASSRTGYEQYF
CDR3 DNA: TGTGCCAGCAGCCGAACAGGGTATGAGCAGTACTTC

clone size: NA
V gene: TRBV6-5
D gene: TRBD2
J gene: TRBJ2-7
CDR3 protein: CASAYRAGGDDEQYF
CDR3 DNA: TGTGCCAGCGCATACCGAGCGGGGGGAGACGACGAGCAGTACTTC

clone size: NA
V gene: TRBV11-2
D gene: TRBD1
J gene: TRBJ2-7
CDR3 protein: CASSSGQGLRLEQYF
CDR3 DNA: TGTGCCAGCAGTTCAGGACAGGGCCTCAGGCTTGAGCAGTACTTC

clone size: medium-sized
V gene: TRBV7-8
D gene: NA
J gene: TRBJ1-2
CDR3 protein: CASSLAGVSWGYTF
CDR3 DNA: TGTGCCAGCAGCTTAGCGGGAGTCTCGTGGGGCTACACCTTC

clone size: NA
V gene: TRBV5-4
D gene: TRBD2
J gene: TRBJ2-7
CDR3 protein: CASSPPRTSGNSYEQYF
CDR3 DNA: TGTGCCAGCAGCCCCCCCCGGACTAGCGGAAACTCCTACGAGCAGTACTTC

clone size: once
V gene: TRBV7-7
D gene: NA
J gene: TRBJ1-1
CDR3 protein: CASSLVCHDPTDTEAFF
CDR3 DNA: TGTGCTAGCAGCTTAGTGTGTCATGATCCCACGGACACTGAAGCTTTCTTT

clone size: once
V gene: TRBV6-5
D gene: NA
J gene: TRBJ1-2
CDR3 protein: CASRADSDYGYTF
CDR3 DNA: TGTGCCAGCAGAGCCGACAGTGACTATGGCTACACCTTC

clone size: NA
V gene: TRBV7-8
D gene: TRBD1
J gene: TRBJ1-1
CDR3 protein: CASSLGQGASEAFF
CDR3 DNA: TGTGCCAGCAGCTTAGGGCAGGGGGCTTCTGAAGCTTTCTTT

clone size: NA
V gene: TRBV15
D gene: TRBD1
J gene: TRBJ2-5
CDR3 protein: CATSIQGARETQYF
CDR3 DNA: TGTGCCACCAGCATACAGGGGGCTCGGGAGACCCAGTACTTC

clone size: NA
V gene: TRBV6-5
D gene: NA
J gene: TRBJ1-2
CDR3 protein: CASSIQGFSGYTF
CDR3 DNA: TGTGCCAGCAGTATCCAGGGGTTCTCTGGCTACACCTTC

clone size: NA
V gene: TRBV5-1
D gene: TRBD1
J gene: TRBJ1-2
CDR3 protein: CASSPSDRGNGYTF
CDR3 DNA: TGCGCCAGCAGCCCCTCCGACAGGGGGAATGGCTACACCTTC

clone size: NA
V gene: TRBV6-1
D gene: NA
J gene: TRBJ2-7
CDR3 protein: CASQTGIGSYEQYF
CDR3 DNA: TGTGCCAGTCAGACCGGGATTGGCTCCTACGAGCAGTACTTC

clone size: NA
V gene: TRBV6-1
D gene: TRBD2
J gene: TRBJ2-2
CDR3 protein: CASSEAFYSGANTGELFF
CDR3 DNA: TGTGCCAGCAGTGAAGCGTTTTACAGCGGGGCGAACACCGGGGAGCTGTTTTTT

clone size: NA
V gene: TRBV11-3
D gene: TRBD2
J gene: TRBJ2-1
CDR3 protein: CASSPGTSGTNEQFF
CDR3 DNA: TGTGCCAGCAGCCCAGGGACTAGCGGGACGAATGAGCAGTTCTTC

clone size: NA
V gene: TRBV4-1
D gene: NA
J gene: TRBJ1-4
CDR3 protein: CASSLQTTASEKLLF
CDR3 DNA: TGCGCCAGCAGCCTGCAAACCACGGCGTCGGAAAAACTGCTTTTT

clone size: NA
V gene: TRBV19
D gene: NA
J gene: TRBJ2-3
CDR3 protein: CATTRGGTTGTDTQYF
CDR3 DNA: TGTGCCACCACACGAGGGGGGACCACGGGCACAGATACGCAGTATTTT

clone size: NA
V gene: TRBV7-6
D gene: NA
J gene: TRBJ2-1
CDR3 protein: CASSLSGEEQFF
CDR3 DNA: TGTGCCAGCAGCTTGTCCGGGGAAGAGCAGTTCTTC

clone size: few
V gene: TRBV10-3
D gene: TRBD1
J gene: TRBJ2-7
CDR3 protein: CAISRTGSSYEQYF
CDR3 DNA: TGTGCCATCAGTCGGACAGGGAGCTCCTACGAGCAGTACTTC

clone size: few
V gene: TRBV14
D gene: NA
J gene: TRBJ2-2
CDR3 protein: CASSQDLGTVNTGELFF
CDR3 DNA: TGTGCCAGCAGCCAAGATTTGGGGACGGTGAACACCGGGGAGCTGTTTTTT

clone size: once
V gene: TRBV5-4
D gene: NA
J gene: TRBJ2-2
CDR3 protein: CASSSKSANTGELFF
CDR3 DNA: TGTGCCAGCAGCTCGAAGAGCGCGAACACCGGGGAGCTGTTTTTT

clone size: NA
V gene: TRBV4-2
D gene: NA
J gene: TRBJ1-3
CDR3 protein: CASSQDLTGTGNTIYF
CDR3 DNA: TGTGCCAGCAGCCAAGACCTAACTGGGACCGGAAACACCATATATTTT

clone size: NA
V gene: TRBV27
D gene: NA
J gene: TRBJ2-3
CDR3 protein: CASSFGGYRAGASTDTQYF
CDR3 DNA: TGTGCCAGCAGTTTCGGGGGCTATAGGGCGGGAGCTAGCACAGATACGCAGTATTTT

clone size: NA
V gene: TRBV5-1
D gene: TRBD1
J gene: TRBJ2-1
CDR3 protein: CASNDSPGQVYNEQFF
CDR3 DNA: TGCGCCAGCAACGACAGTCCGGGACAGGTGTACAATGAGCAGTTCTTC